Shown below are 19 T cell receptor beta chains from a single sample sequenced in a study of T cell responses to AZD1222 COVID-19 vaccine. This table comes from immunoSEQ multiplex PCR, and its TCRdb copy is limited to in-frame clones, with some not included. The sample yields approximately 140,000 clones, roughly 90% seen once. Sample: peripheral blood, taken on day 0 of AZD1222 vaccination. All receptors derive from an adult in good health.

The chain couples TRBV2 to TRBJ2-1; tentatively, D is TRBD2 (7 bases). The germline V and J ends were trimmed by 4 bases and 14 bases, with 24 bases remaining between them. Per the germline V gene, CDR1 is SNHLY and CDR2 is FYNNEI. This CDR3 comprises 15 residues. The CDR3 sequence: CASSVLTGYFREEFF. The DNA of the CDR3 is TGTGCCAGCAGTGTCCTGACAGGTTATTTTCGGGAGGAGTTCTTC.

The rearrangement uses TRBV7-3 and TRBJ2-1, with 7 bases aligning to TRBD2. The trim removed 0 bases at V and 4 bases at J, leaving 0 bases unmatched. The CDR3 runs 14 residues. Per the germline V gene, CDR1 is SGHTA and CDR2 is FQGTGA. CDR3 nucleotides: TGTGCCAGCAGCTTAACTAGCGGGTACAATGAGCAGTTCTTC. Protein sequence: CASSLTSGYNEQFF.

The rearrangement uses TRBV5-1 and TRBJ1-4, with 12 nucleotides matching TRBD1. V was pared by 4 bases and J by 7 bases, with 11 bases of the junction left unmatched. This CDR3 has 17 residues. Germline V lookup: CDR1 SGHRS, CDR2 YFSETQ. The CDR3, as DNA: TGCGCCAGCAGCCCGGGGACAGGGGGCTACGAGTCTGAAAAACTGTTTTTT. Amino acid sequence: CASSPGTGGYESEKLFF.

The gene calls are TRBV9 and TRBJ1-1; no definite D call. The CDR3 totals 13 residues. Trimming shortened V by 0 bases and J by 5 bases, and 8 bases separated the two germline ends. In germline, CDR1 is SGDLS, CDR2 YYNGEE. CDR3 DNA: TGTGCCAGCAGCGTAGCTTTGGGGACTGAAGCTTTCTTT. Its translation is CASSVALGTEAFF.

This clone was detected only once. This chain links TRBV19 with TRBJ2-6; 7 nucleotides line up with TRBD1. Germline assignment: CDR1 LNHDA and CDR2 SQIVND (reference sequence). V lost 4 bases and J lost 0; bases outside the gene matches: 9. The CDR3 is made up of 18 amino acids. CDR3 DNA: TGTGCCAGTAGTACCAGACAGGGCAGATACTCTGGGGCCAACGTCCTGACTTTC. The encoded protein is CASSTRQGRYSGANVLTF.

The gene calls are TRBV19 and TRBJ1-1; D is perhaps TRBD1 (5 bases). V shed 3 bases and J shed 7 bases, with 18 bases lying between them. The CDR3 covers 15 residues. From germline, CDR1 is LNHDA and CDR2 SQIVND (reference sequence). The CDR3 nucleotides read TGTGCCAGTAGTATTTATTCGGACACCAGTAATGAAGCTTTCTTT. Its translation: CASSIYSDTSNEAFF. The full variable domain, its missing parts supplied by reference TRBV19 and TRBJ1-1, is DGGITQSPKYLFRKEGQNVTLSCEQNLNHDAMYWYRQDPGQGLRLIYYSQIVNDFQKGDIAEGYSVSREKKESFPLTVTSAQKNPTAFYLCASSIYSDTSNEAFFGQGTRLTVV.

The chain combines TRBV6-4 with TRBJ2-5; D remains ambiguous. The CDR3 runs 14 residues. V lost 2 bases, J lost 3 bases, and 10 bases lay in between. Germline-derived CDR1 and CDR2 are MRHNA and SNTAGT. CDR3 residues: CASSDGSPEETQYF. CDR3 coding DNA: TGTGCCAGCAGTGACGGGTCCCCCGAAGAGACCCAGTACTTC.

The V gene is TRBV30, the J gene TRBJ1-1; D gene ambiguous. V lost 0 bases to trimming and J lost 0 bases, with 11 bases between them. This CDR3 is built from 15 residues. Germline V gene data show CDR1 as GTSNPN and CDR2 as SVGIG (reference sequence). Here the CDR3 reads CAWSVPQILNTEAFF. The CDR3 DNA is TGTGCCTGGAGTGTACCCCAGATATTGAACACTGAAGCTTTCTTT.

V is TRBV18 and J is TRBJ2-1, with D uncertain. Between the trimmed V and J ends, which lost 5 bases and 7 bases, there was a span of 12 bases. Germline loops: CDR1 KGHSH, CDR2 LQKENI. This CDR3 contains 13 residues. The CDR3 DNA follows: TGTGCCAGCTCATCATTAATGGATAATGAGCAGTTCTTC. It codes for CASSSLMDNEQFF.

The chain joins TRBV24-1 to TRBJ2-2, with a weak D call TRBD1 (5 bases). Germline lookup yields CDR1 KGHDR and CDR2 SFDVKD. Trimming cost V 8 bases and J 4 bases, with 10 bases left between them. The CDR3 contains 13 residues. In DNA, the CDR3 is TGTGCCACCATTCACAGGCCCACCGGGGAGCTGTTTTTT. The encoded protein is CATIHRPTGELFF.

This clone is a singleton in its sample. This sequence joins TRBV27 and TRBJ2-2; 11 bases align to TRBD2. V lost 2 bases, J lost 13 bases, and 21 bases stayed unmatched. The CDR3 contains 19 residues. The germline V gene has CDR1 MNHEY and CDR2 SMNVEV (reference sequence). In DNA, the CDR3 is TGTGCCAGCAGTTTAAGGTTACTAGCGGGGGACGCGAACACCTTTGGGCTGTTTTTT. Translated, it gives CASSLRLLAGDANTFGLFF.

The rearrangement joins TRBV11-3 to TRBJ2-7, with D perhaps matching TRBD1 or TRBD2 (5 bases each). Germline lookup yields CDR1 SGHNT and CDR2 YENEEA. V shed 6 bases and J shed 1 base, with 16 bases lying between them. This CDR3 has 15 amino acids. The CDR3 loop reads CASSPRRGLSYEQYF. In nucleotides, the CDR3 is TGTGCCAGCAGTCCCCGCCGGGGCTTATCCTACGAGCAGTACTTC.

This clone was seen only once. The gene calls are TRBV19 and TRBJ2-2, with TRBD1 matching over 7 bases. The V segment lost 6 bases and the J segment 6 bases; nucleotides outside the gene matches: 7. Per germline, CDR1 LNHDA and CDR2 SQIVND (reference sequence). The CDR3 consists of 14 residues. The CDR3 loop is CASRGQPLAGELFF. The CDR3 nucleotides are TGTGCCAGTAGGGGACAGCCTCTGGCCGGGGAGCTGTTTTTT.

V is TRBV19 and J is TRBJ1-1; the D is unclear. Trimming shortened V by 3 bases and J by 7 bases, and 15 bases separated the two germline ends. The V gene's germline CDR1 is LNHDA and CDR2 SQIVND (reference sequence). The CDR3 covers 14 residues. For the CDR3, the DNA is TGTGCCAGTAGTATTGATCCCGTTACCCATGAAGCTTTCTTT. Its protein is CASSIDPVTHEAFF.

The chain joins TRBV9 to TRBJ1-1; D is undetermined. Germline V gene lookup returns CDR1 SGDLS and CDR2 YYNGEE. Between the trimmed V and J ends, which lost 3 bases and 0 bases, there was a span of 9 bases. This CDR3 is 14 amino acids long. CDR3 residues: CASSGLDLNTEAFF. The DNA of the CDR3 is TGTGCCAGCAGCGGACTGGACCTGAACACTGAAGCTTTCTTT.

This chain connects TRBV9 to TRBJ2-1; D is perhaps TRBD1 (6 bases). V lost 0 bases and J lost 7, with 8 bases in between. This CDR3 has 13 amino acids. Germline CDR1 SGDLS, CDR2 YYNGEE. Here the CDR3 reads CASSVAQGNEQFF. CDR3 nucleotide sequence: TGTGCCAGCAGCGTAGCTCAGGGGAATGAGCAGTTCTTC.

The chain joins TRBV6-5 to TRBJ2-7; 7 bases agree with TRBD1. Losses at the gene ends were 2 bases for V and 2 bases for J; bases not matched to a gene: 3. The germline CDR1 and CDR2 sequences are MNHEY and SVGAGI. The CDR3 extends over 14 amino acids. The CDR3 sequence: CASSYRTGTYEQYF. The DNA for the CDR3 is TGTGCCAGCAGTTACCGGACAGGAACCTACGAGCAGTACTTC.

This chain uses TRBV28 with TRBJ2-7; D may be TRBD1 (5 bases). V lost 8 bases and J 0 bases, leaving 17 bases between the germline ends. Germline CDR1 reads MDHEN; CDR2 reads SYDVKM. The CDR3 has 15 amino acids. CDR3 sequence (DNA): TGTGCCAGCCAACCCCCCAGACAGCACTCCTACGAGCAGTACTTC. Residues: CASQPPRQHSYEQYF. The full variable domain, rest sourced from reference TRBV28 and TRBJ2-7, is DVKVTQSSRYLVKRTGEKVFLECVQDMDHENMFWYRQDPGLGLRLIYFSYDVKMKEKGDIPEGYSVSREKKERFSLILESASTNQTSMYLCASQPPRQHSYEQYFGPGTRLTVT.

The gene calls are TRBV6-6 and TRBJ2-7; D uncertain. The V end lost 0 bases, the J end lost 9 bases, and 9 bases lay between the germline ends. CDR1 and CDR2 (germline): MNHNY, SVGAGI (reference sequence). This CDR3 contains 12 residues. The CDR3 DNA is TGTGCCAGCAGTTACTCGATTGTATTGCAGTACTTC. Its translation is CASSYSIVLQYF.